One sample yielded the 20 T cell receptor beta chains listed below, sequenced in a study of blood T cells in healthy people across ages. Sample-barcoded 5' priming and a J-beta primer mix drove a second PCR of roughly 6 to 12 cycles. Using its own MiXCR run on the 5' RACE reads, TCRdb lists one record per CDR3 protein. The sample has about 1.7 million distinct CDR3 sequences; 28% are singletons. The sequencing sample was made of blood. Receptors were obtained from a woman in her twenties or thirties in good health.

The V and J genes are TRBV2 and TRBJ1-2; D not certain. Germline CDR1 reads SNHLY; CDR2 reads FYNNEI. Trimming pared 9 bases from V and 0 bases from J, leaving 26 bases between. The CDR3 has 18 residues. DNA for the CDR3: TGTGCCAGTATAAGGCAGAAGGTATTAAATCGATCTAACTATGGCTACACCTTC. Translating gives CASIRQKVLNRSNYGYTF.

The V and J genes are TRBV5-6 and TRBJ2-3; 9 bases agree with TRBD2. The junction had 4 bases not matched to a gene; V was cut back by 2 bases and J by 0 bases. Germline CDR1 reads SGHDT; CDR2 reads YYEEEE. This CDR3 is 16 amino acids long. In DNA form, the CDR3 reads TGTGCCAGCAGCTTTCTAGCGGGACCTAGCACAGATACGCAGTATTTT. Its translation: CASSFLAGPSTDTQYF.

The chain carries TRBV5-1 and TRBJ1-1; no firm D call. V lost 0 bases and J lost 1, with 10 bases in between. The CDR3 has 15 residues. Looked up from germline, CDR1 is SGHRS and CDR2 is YFSETQ. The CDR3, as DNA: TGCGCCAGCAGCTTGGAGAGGACCCGGAACACTGAAGCTTTCTTT. This encodes CASSLERTRNTEAFF.

Note on this clonotype: At one end the junction does not follow the germline gene, possibly because of a read error. This chain connects TRBV5-1 to TRBJ2-6; the D gene is possibly TRBD2 (6 bases). From germline, CDR1 is SGHRS and CDR2 YFSETQ. The CDR3 has 16 amino acids. CDR3 coding DNA: TGCGCCAGCAGCCGAGGGGAGGCCTCCGGGGCCAACGTCCGGACTTTC. Translated, it gives CASSRGEASGANVRTF.

The V gene is TRBV5-5, the J gene TRBJ1-4; weak D call: TRBD1 (6 bases). From germline, CDR1 is SGHKS and CDR2 YYEKEE (reference sequence). The length of the CDR3 is 16 residues. V lost 6 bases and J lost 8, with 23 bases in between. The CDR3 DNA reads TGTGCCAGCAAAATAGTTCCCGGGACATCGAAGGAAAAACTGTTTTTT. Translated, it gives CASKIVPGTSKEKLFF. Full variable domain (rest looked up from reference TRBV5-5 and TRBJ1-4): DAGVTQSPTHLIKTRGQQVTLRCSPISGHKSVSWYQQVLGQGPQFIFQYYEKEERGRGNFPDRFSARQFPNYSSELNVNALLLGDSALYLCASKIVPGTSKEKLFFGSGTQLSVL.

This clonotype occurred a few times. The chain carries TRBV30 and TRBJ2-1, with TRBD2 matching 9 bases. V lost 3 bases and J lost 1; bases outside the gene matches: 1. The CDR3 spans 14 residues. The germline V gene has CDR1 GTSNPN and CDR2 SVGIG (reference sequence). For the CDR3, the DNA is TGTGCCTGGAGGACTAGCGGATCCTACAATGAGCAGTTCTTC. Encoded protein: CAWRTSGSYNEQFF.

This chain links TRBV29-1 with TRBJ2-3; a weak D match, TRBD2 (6 bases). Germline V CDR1 and CDR2: SQVTM, ANQGSEA. V lost 0 bases and J lost 2, with 12 bases in between. The CDR3 sequence is 15 residues long. CDR3: CSVEDGSGPTDTQYF. CDR3 nucleotides: TGCAGCGTTGAAGACGGGAGCGGGCCCACAGATACGCAGTATTTT.

This rearrangement joins TRBV20-1 to TRBJ2-3; D is unresolved. Trimming took off 6 bases at V and 4 bases at J, with 11 bases between the two ends. CDR3 size: 12 residues. Germline-derived CDR1 and CDR2 are DFQATT and SNEGSKA (reference sequence). In DNA form, the CDR3 reads TGCAGTGCCAAGTCGGCCCCAGATACGCAGTATTTT. It is translated as CSAKSAPDTQYF.

This clonotype has more than one count but fewer than ten. The J gene is TRBJ2-7, the V gene TRBV4-2; D is perhaps TRBD1 (6 bases). This CDR3 has 21 residues. Germline CDR1 and CDR2: LGHNA and YNFKEQ. V was shortened by 0 bases and J by 4 bases, with 31 bases between the two germline ends. The CDR3 DNA sequence: TGTGCCAGCAGCCAAGATCTCCAGGGGTTTCGTCGGGGCGGCCGGGTTTACGAGCAGTACTTC. Its translation: CASSQDLQGFRRGGRVYEQYF.

This sequence joins TRBV6-6 and TRBJ1-4, with TRBD1 matching over 7 bases. CDR1 and CDR2 (germline): MNHNY, SVGAGI (reference sequence). This CDR3 is 15 amino acids long. The V segment lost 4 bases and the J segment 3 bases; nucleotides outside the gene matches: 5. The CDR3, as DNA: TGTGCCAGCAGTTTTCGGGACAGATCTAATGAAAAACTGTTTTTT. Protein sequence: CASSFRDRSNEKLFF.

This clonotype was detected ten times or more. The gene calls are TRBV20-1 and TRBJ1-2; 7 bases agree with TRBD1. This CDR3 has 14 residues. V was pared by 4 bases and J by 8 bases, with 13 bases of the junction left unmatched. In germline, CDR1 is DFQATT, CDR2 SNEGSKA (reference sequence). DNA of the CDR3: TGCAGTGCTATACGAGAACAGGGGAGGATGGGCTACACCTTC. It translates to CSAIREQGRMGYTF.

The chain is built from TRBV12-3 or TRBV12-4 and TRBJ1-5; the D gene is possibly TRBD1 (6 bases). This CDR3 comprises 13 residues. The ends were cut back, 6 bases at V and 6 bases at J, with 12 bases in the middle. CDR3 DNA sequence: TGTGCCAGCAGCTTGGACAGTAGTCAGCCCCAGCATTTT. Residues: CASSLDSSQPQHF.

Ten or more counts support this clonotype. CDR3 DNA sequence: TGCAGTGCCACGACAGGGCGAGCCGAAAAACTGTTTTTT. Translating it yields CSATTGRAEKLFF. The rearrangement joins TRBV20-1 to TRBJ1-4, with 7 nucleotides matching TRBD1. Losses at the gene ends were 6 bases for V and 8 bases for J; bases not matched to a gene: 9. Germline loops: CDR1 DFQATT, CDR2 SNEGSKA (reference sequence). The CDR3 runs 13 residues.

The genes are TRBV4-1 and TRBJ1-4; no definite D call. Trimming cost V 1 base and J 2 bases, with 8 bases left between them. The V gene's germline CDR1 is MGHRA and CDR2 YSYEKL. This CDR3 is 15 amino acids long. CDR3 sequence (DNA): TGCGCCAGCAGCCAAGTACCCTTTACTAATGAAAAACTGTTTTTT. Translated, it gives CASSQVPFTNEKLFF.

This clonotype has just one count. The junction departs from germline at one end; a sequencing error may be responsible. The rearrangement uses TRBV12-3 or TRBV12-4 and TRBJ2-3, with 12 bases that match TRBD2. CDR3 size: 16 residues. CDR3 protein: CTSSFGTSGSTDTQYF. For the CDR3, the DNA is TGTACCAGCAGTTTTGGGACTAGCGGGAGCACAGATACGCAGTATTTT.

This clonotype was detected ten times or more. The chain recombines TRBV7-2 with TRBJ1-1, with D possibly being TRBD1 (5 bases). Germline-derived CDR1 and CDR2 are SGHTA and FQGNSA. Trimming took 5 bases from V and 3 from J, leaving 16 bases between them. The CDR3 totals 15 residues. CDR3 sequence (DNA): TGTGCCAGCAGCCCCTCAGGGACCGGCGACACTGAAGCTTTCTTT. It encodes CASSPSGTGDTEAFF.

The genes are TRBV5-6 and TRBJ1-6; a weak D match, TRBD1 (6 bases). There are 15 residues in the CDR3. Per the germline V gene, CDR1 is SGHDT and CDR2 is YYEEEE. V was shortened by 0 bases and J by 7 bases, with 11 bases between the two germline ends. The CDR3 DNA follows: TGTGCCAGCAGCTTGGGCGACAGGTCAAATTCACCCCTCCACTTT. Amino acids: CASSLGDRSNSPLHF.

There are a few counts of this clonotype. The genes are TRBV24-1 and TRBJ1-2; no definite D call. The CDR3 runs 12 residues. Trimming took off 3 bases at V and 8 bases at J, with 9 bases between the two ends. The germline gives CDR1 KGHDR, CDR2 SFDVKD. The CDR3 DNA is TGTGCCACCAGTGATCTAAGGATGGGCTACACCTTC. It specifies CATSDLRMGYTF.

V gene TRBV7-6 combines with J gene TRBJ1-6, with unresolved D. Between the trimmed V and J ends, which lost 1 base and 10 bases, there was a span of 17 bases. The germline CDR1 and CDR2 sequences are SGHVS and FNYEAQ. This CDR3 contains 16 residues. The CDR3 protein is CASSLDPPGLDSPLHF. As DNA, the CDR3 is TGTGCCAGCAGCTTAGATCCCCCCGGGCTGGACTCACCCCTCCACTTT.

The sample holds a few counts of this clonotype. The CDR3 spells CASSPRTGGEDQPQHF. In nucleotides, the CDR3 is TGTGCCAGCAGTCCCCGGACAGGGGGGGAGGATCAGCCCCAGCATTTT. The V gene is TRBV12-3 or TRBV12-4, the J gene TRBJ1-5, with 10 bases lining up with TRBD1. With 5 bases clipped from V and 5 bases from J, the junction kept 9 bases outside the gene matches. The CDR3 extends over 16 amino acids.